A selection of T cell receptor beta chains follows, all from one sample in a study of cytomegalovirus exposure and HLA in healthy donors. Repertoires were generated with immunoSEQ multiplex PCR, while TCRdb's copy carries only in-frame clones and drops some. The profile shows around 160,000 clones, under 85% of them singletons. The sequenced material came from PBMCs. The receptors originated from a middle-aged man in good health and CMV-seropositive. CDR3s include the opening cysteine and the closing phenylalanine or tryptophan. D genes are given only for firm matches. Only some rows state a clone size, as once, few, many or a class for expanded clones.

j_call v_call d_call clone_size cdr3_nt cdr3_aa
TRBJ2-1 TRBV4-3 - - TGCGCCAGCAGCCAAGAGAGGGGGGACAGCTCACGCGTCGGGCAGTTCTTC CASSQERGDSSRVGQFF
TRBJ2-7 TRBV29-1 - once TGCAGCGTTGATCGTGCAGGGGAGCCCTACGAGCAGTACTTC CSVDRAGEPYEQYF
TRBJ2-3 TRBV5-4 TRBD2 - TGTGCCAGCACCTGGACTAGCGGGGTTGGCACAGATACGCAGTATTTT CASTWTSGVGTDTQYF
TRBJ2-5 TRBV18 - - TGTGCCAGCTCCCGCGCGGCCACGGGGGAGACCCAGTACTTC CASSRAATGETQYF
TRBJ1-2 TRBV25-1 - - TGTGCCAGCAGTGATCCGGGATTCTATGGCTACACCTTC CASSDPGFYGYTF
TRBJ1-1 TRBV28 TRBD1 - TGTGCCAGCAGCCACGGGGGTACAGGGGGCACTGAAGCTTTCTTT CASSHGGTGGTEAFF
TRBJ2-3 TRBV2 TRBD2 - TGTGCCAGCAGTAGGACTAGCGGGAGGGCCGGATCCGTAGATACGCAGTATTTT CASSRTSGRAGSVDTQYF
TRBJ2-1 TRBV27 - - TGCGCCAGCAGTTTATCTTCGCGGGGGCTGTTCTTC CASSLSSRGLFF
TRBJ2-7 TRBV7-6 - once TGTGCCAGCAGCCACCGGGGGAGCTCCTACGAGCAGTACTTC CASSHRGSSYEQYF
TRBJ1-5 TRBV6-5 TRBD1 - TGTGCCAGCAGTCGGACAGGGGATCAGCCCCAGCATTTT CASSRTGDQPQHF
TRBJ2-7 TRBV28 TRBD1 - TGTGCCAGCAGCCTTTGGGGGACAGCCTCCTACGAGCAGTACTTC CASSLWGTASYEQYF
TRBJ2-3 TRBV25-1 - - TGTGCCAGCAGTGAGATTAGCGTGGGGTCAGCAGATACGCAGTATTTT CASSEISVGSADTQYF
TRBJ2-1 TRBV5-1 TRBD1 - TGCGCCAGCAGCACACGGTCGGCAGGGGGCGTCCACAATGAGCAGTTCTTC CASSTRSAGGVHNEQFF
TRBJ1-5 TRBV27 TRBD1 - TGTGCCAGCAGCACCCGACAGGGATTAGACCTCAATCAGCCCCAGCATTTT CASSTRQGLDLNQPQHF
TRBJ2-7 TRBV5-1 TRBD1 few TGCGCCAGCAGCATTACCCCCGGGACAGGGGGCTACGAGCAGTACTTC CASSITPGTGGYEQYF
TRBJ1-3 TRBV2 - - TGTGCCAGCACAAGCTTTGTCTCTGGAAACACCATATATTTT CASTSFVSGNTIYF
TRBJ2-5 TRBV7-9 - - TGTGCCAGCAGCTCACGGGACTTAATAGAGACCCAGTACTTC CASSSRDLIETQYF
TRBJ2-1 TRBV2 TRBD1 once TGTGCCAGCAGTGAACAGGGGACAGGGTATAGTGAGCAGTTCTTC CASSEQGTGYSEQFF
TRBJ2-7 TRBV5-1 TRBD1 - TGCGCCAGCAGCTTGACCGGGACAGGGCCTCAGGAGCAGTACTTC CASSLTGTGPQEQYF
TRBJ2-7 TRBV27 TRBD2 once TGTGCCAGCAGCCCTGGGACTAGCGGGGTCTACGAGCAGTACTTC CASSPGTSGVYEQYF
TRBJ2-7 TRBV7-3 - once TGTGCCAGCAGTTCCGGGGTGGGAGAGCAGTACTTC CASSSGVGEQYF
TRBJ2-7 TRBV5-6 TRBD2 - TGTGCCAGCAGCCCCTTGGGGACTAGTTACGAGCAGTACTTC CASSPLGTSYEQYF
TRBJ2-1 TRBV6-4 - - TGTGCCAGCAGTCCCGTGGGGAGCTCCTACAATGAGCAGTTCTTC CASSPVGSSYNEQFF
TRBJ1-1 TRBV5-1 - once TGCGCCAGCAGCTTGGAACGGGGGAACACTGAAGCTTTCTTT CASSLERGNTEAFF
TRBJ1-4 TRBV18 - - TGTGCCAGCTCACTTCGCTCTGACAGGCCAGAAAAACTGTTTTTT CASSLRSDRPEKLFF
TRBJ1-4 TRBV19 TRBD1 - TGTGCCAGTAGTATTCCTGGGACAGGGGAGGAAAAACTGTTTTTT CASSIPGTGEEKLFF
TRBJ2-5 TRBV7-3 - - TGTGCCAGCAGCCCCAACTCGGGGGAGACCCAGTACTTC CASSPNSGETQYF
TRBJ2-7 TRBV6-5 - once TGTGCCAGCCGCAGAAGCTCCTACGAGCAGTACTTC CASRRSSYEQYF
TRBJ2-2 TRBV5-1 - - TGCGCCAGCAGCTTGCGGACAGATGGCACCGGGGAGCTGTTTTTT CASSLRTDGTGELFF
TRBJ1-2 TRBV2 TRBD1 - TGTGCCAGCAGTGGGACAGGGGAATCGCTAGACTATGGCTACACCTTC CASSGTGESLDYGYTF
TRBJ1-1 TRBV5-4 - - TGTGCCAGCAGCCCATTGACAGGGAACACTGAAGCTTTCTTT CASSPLTGNTEAFF
TRBJ2-3 TRBV30 - once TGTGCCTGGAAAATTAGGGGTGGTGGGCTAACAGATACGCAGTATTTT CAWKIRGGGLTDTQYF
TRBJ2-5 TRBV9 - - TGTGCCAGCAGCGTATCGGAGACCCAGTACTTC CASSVSETQYF
TRBJ2-4 TRBV29-1 TRBD1 - TGCAGCGTTGAGGGACAGGGAAAAAACATTCAGTACTTC CSVEGQGKNIQYF
TRBJ2-3 TRBV9 TRBD2 - TGTGCCAGCAACTTGGGACTACTCACAGATACGCAGTATTTT CASNLGLLTDTQYF
TRBJ1-1 TRBV19 TRBD1 - TGTGCCAGTAGTGAACGGACAGGGGGCTTGGTCACTGAAGCTTTCTTT CASSERTGGLVTEAFF
TRBJ2-1 TRBV19 TRBD2 - TGTGCCAGTCAAACTAGCGGCCCCTACAATGAGCAGTTCTTC CASQTSGPYNEQFF
TRBJ2-2 TRBV6-4 TRBD1 - TGTGCCAGCAGTGGAACAGGGGTCGGGGAGCTGTTTTTT CASSGTGVGELFF
TRBJ2-7 TRBV6-6 - - TGTGCCAGCAGTTCCGGGACTCCCTACGAGCAGTACTTC CASSSGTPYEQYF
TRBJ2-4 TRBV9 TRBD1 - TGTGCCAGCAGCGTAGCGGGGACAGGGGGAAACATTCAGTACTTC CASSVAGTGGNIQYF
TRBJ1-2 TRBV13 - - TGTGCCAGCAGCCGCCAGTCTAGGTATGGCTACACCTTC CASSRQSRYGYTF
TRBJ1-2 TRBV6-5 - - TGTGCCAGCAGCCTGACAGACAACTATGGCTACACCTTC CASSLTDNYGYTF
TRBJ1-1 TRBV11-2 - - TGTGCCAGCAGTCCCCTTCGGGACACTGAAGCTTTCTTT CASSPLRDTEAFF
TRBJ1-5 TRBV19 - - TGTGCCAGTAATTGGGGGGGAGGCAATCAGCCCCAGCATTTT CASNWGGGNQPQHF
TRBJ2-1 TRBV9 - - TGTGCCAGCAGCGTAGGACCCGGGGGGCTCGGCGGTGAGCAGTTCTTC CASSVGPGGLGGEQFF
TRBJ2-7 TRBV14 TRBD2 - TGTGCCAGCAGACTTATTTCCAGACTAGCGGCTTTTTACGAGCAGTACTTC CASRLISRLAAFYEQYF